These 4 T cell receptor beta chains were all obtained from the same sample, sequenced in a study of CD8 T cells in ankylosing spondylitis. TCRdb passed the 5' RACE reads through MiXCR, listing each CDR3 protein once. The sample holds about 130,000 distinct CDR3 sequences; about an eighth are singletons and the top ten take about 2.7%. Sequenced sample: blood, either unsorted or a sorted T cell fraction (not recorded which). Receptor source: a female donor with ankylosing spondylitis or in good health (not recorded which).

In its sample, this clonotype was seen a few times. The CDR3 DNA is TGTGCCAGCAGCGGCCGGGACGGCAACTATGGCTACACCTTC. Encoded protein: CASSGRDGNYGYTF. This chain connects TRBV9 to TRBJ1-2; weak D call: TRBD1 (5 bases). Trimming pared 3 bases from V and 2 bases from J, leaving 11 bases between. The germline CDR1 and CDR2 sequences are SGDLS and YYNGEE. The CDR3 has 14 residues.

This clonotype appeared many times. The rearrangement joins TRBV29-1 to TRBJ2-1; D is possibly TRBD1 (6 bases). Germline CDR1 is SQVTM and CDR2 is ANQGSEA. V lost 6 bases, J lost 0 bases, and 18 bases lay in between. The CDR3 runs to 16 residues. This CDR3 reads CSVPERQASSYNEQFF. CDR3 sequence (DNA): TGCAGCGTACCCGAGAGACAGGCTAGCTCCTACAATGAGCAGTTCTTC.

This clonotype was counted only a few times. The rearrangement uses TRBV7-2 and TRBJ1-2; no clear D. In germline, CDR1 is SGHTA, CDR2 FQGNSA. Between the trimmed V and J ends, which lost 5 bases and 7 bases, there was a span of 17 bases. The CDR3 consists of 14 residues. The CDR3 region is CASSPIPASIGYTF. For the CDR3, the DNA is TGTGCCAGCAGCCCGATTCCGGCGTCAATTGGCTACACCTTC.

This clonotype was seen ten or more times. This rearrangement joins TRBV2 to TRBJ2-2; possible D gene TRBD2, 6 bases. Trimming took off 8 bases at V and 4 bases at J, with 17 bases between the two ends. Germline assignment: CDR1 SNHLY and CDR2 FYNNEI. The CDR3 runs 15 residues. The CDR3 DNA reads TGTGCCAGCTCCCGGACTACCCGGGGCACCGGGGAGCTGTTTTTT. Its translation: CASSRTTRGTGELFF.